This T cell receptor beta chain comes out of a study of cytomegalovirus exposure and HLA in healthy donors. General study points: CMV serostatus was the sole immune exposure information available. At a 0.05 false discovery rate, a later analysis found around 17,000 TCR beta sequences to be associated with HLA alleles.

V lost 4 bases to trimming and J lost 0 bases, with 6 bases between them. This CDR3 comprises 13 residues. In germline, CDR1 is LNHDA, CDR2 SQIVND (reference sequence). With respect to this clone: Its antigen is as yet unknown.

13 Jbeta primers and 60 Vbeta primers were used for the PCR. Using immunoSEQ multiplex PCR, the repertoire was profiled, and TCRdb retains in-frame clones only, with some absent. Among around 190,000 clones, 65% to 85% were seen once, and the ten largest hold over 1.5%. The sequencing sample was made of PBMCs. V and J are TRBV19 and TRBJ1-1; unclear D gene. This receptor was obtained from a woman between 18 and 29 years old in good health and CMV-seronegative. The DNA of the CDR3 is TGTGCCAGTAGTACACAGATGAACACTGAAGCTTTCTTT. Its translation is CASSTQMNTEAFF.